This T cell receptor (beta chain) comes out of a study of T cell responses to AZD1222 COVID-19 vaccine. As regards this clone: No antigen is known for it.

Germline lookup yields CDR1 LGHNA and CDR2 YNFKEQ. Between the trimmed V and J ends, which lost 2 bases and 8 bases, there was a span of 10 bases. The CDR3 extends over 13 amino acids. The study's findings and limits: Baseline seropositivity characterized only six AZD1222 recipients. When two AZD1222 doses had been given, Spike-specific TCR breadth and depth rose. Distributed over spike, vaccine-associated CD4 TCRs predominated at 160-218 and 743-854. In a largely white British group with more females than males, clonal diversity was possibly underestimated.

Here immunoSEQ multiplex PCR was the method, and the copy in TCRdb shows in-frame clones only, minus some. The sample lists 87,000 or so clones, about 90% seen once, with roughly 8.1% in the top ten. This clonotype originated in an adult in good health. J is TRBJ1-5 and V is TRBV4-2; D ambiguous. Sequencing was performed on peripheral blood, taken on day 0 of AZD1222 vaccination. The CDR3 DNA reads as TGTGCCAGCAGCCAATTCGACATGGAGCCCCAGCATTTT. Protein sequence: CASSQFDMEPQHF.